These 32 T cell receptor beta chains were sequenced from one sample in a study of blood T cell repertoires in COVID-19. Sequencing used immunoSEQ multiplex PCR; TCRdb keeps in-frame clones, though not all of them. The sample includes over 140,000 clones, roughly four fifths of them seen just once. Sequenced sample: peripheral blood. The receptor set was obtained from a woman aged 80 or over with active or convalescent COVID-19.

This chain connects TRBV27 to TRBJ2-7, with a tentative D call TRBD2 (6 bases). Trimming removed 4 bases at V and 3 bases at J, with 13 bases between. The germline V gene encodes CDR1 MNHEY and CDR2 SMNVEV (reference sequence). The CDR3 has 14 amino acids. The CDR3 reads CASSYGRTNYEQYF. In DNA, the CDR3 is TGTGCCAGCAGTTATGGCAGGACTAACTACGAGCAGTACTTC.

This chain uses TRBV19 with TRBJ2-6; 7 positions agree with TRBD1. With 4 bases clipped from V and 0 bases from J, the junction kept 3 bases outside the gene matches. Germline V CDR1 and CDR2: LNHDA, SQIVND (reference sequence). This CDR3 has 16 amino acids. The CDR3 DNA follows: TGTGCCAGTAGTACTCGGGACAGCTCTGGGGCCAACGTCCTGACTTTC. This gives the protein CASSTRDSSGANVLTF. Filled out from reference TRBV19 and TRBJ2-6, the complete variable domain reads DGGITQSPKYLFRKEGQNVTLSCEQNLNHDAMYWYRQDPGQGLRLIYYSQIVNDFQKGDIAEGYSVSREKKESFPLTVTSAQKNPTAFYLCASSTRDSSGANVLTFGAGSRLTVL.

V and J are TRBV27 and TRBJ2-7, with 7 bases fitting TRBD2. The CDR3 has 14 amino acids. The germline CDR1 and CDR2 sequences are MNHEY and SMNVEV (reference sequence). V trimming: 6 bases; J trimming: 2 bases; junction bases outside the gene matches: 7. DNA for the CDR3: TGTGCCAGCAGAAGCCGGGACTATCCCTACGAGCAGTACTTC. Translated, it gives CASRSRDYPYEQYF.

This rearrangement joins TRBV6-2 or TRBV6-3 to TRBJ2-4; 9 bases are a match to TRBD1. This CDR3 is 15 amino acids long. The ends lost 0 bases at V and 6 bases at J; junction bases unmatched: 3. Germline V gene lookup returns CDR1 MNHEY and CDR2 SVGEGT. The chain's CDR3 is CASSYSGGQGNIQYF. Written as DNA, the CDR3 is TGTGCCAGCAGTTACTCAGGGGGACAGGGAAACATTCAGTACTTC.

The genes are TRBV18 and TRBJ2-1; a weak D match, TRBD1 (5 bases). This CDR3 is built from 15 residues. Germline CDR1 is KGHSH and CDR2 is LQKENI. V lost 7 bases and J lost 4, with 17 bases in between. CDR3 sequence (DNA): TGTGCCAGCTTCGCCGACAGTTTACTATACAATGAGCAGTTCTTC. Its protein product is CASFADSLLYNEQFF.

This sequence joins TRBV18 and TRBJ1-1; D may be TRBD1 (6 bases). Germline V gene data show CDR1 as KGHSH and CDR2 as LQKENI. Trimming removed 6 bases from V and 5 bases from J, with 16 bases in between. This CDR3 has 14 residues. The DNA for the CDR3 is TGTGCCAGCTCCCTCGACAGGCGGTGGACTGAAGCTTTCTTT. Its translation is CASSLDRRWTEAFF.

The rearrangement uses TRBV9 and TRBJ1-1; D call uncertain. This CDR3 region has 14 residues. Germline V gene lookup returns CDR1 SGDLS and CDR2 YYNGEE. Trimming removed 1 base from V and 1 base from J, with 8 bases in between. The CDR3 sequence: CASSVTPGNTEAFF. In nucleotides, the CDR3 is TGTGCCAGCAGCGTAACTCCGGGGAACACTGAAGCTTTCTTT.

This clone was observed a few times. At one end, the junction sequence differs from germline, possibly due to a read error. This chain uses TRBV6-1 with TRBJ1-5; D is ambiguous. In germline, CDR1 is MNHNS, CDR2 SASEGT. The CDR3 length is 10 residues. This CDR3 is CASSEGPPHF. The CDR3 DNA follows: TGTGCCAGCAGTGAGGGCCCCCCGCATTTT.

The chain employs TRBV7-8 and TRBJ1-5; possibly TRBD1 for D (6 bases). Per germline, CDR1 SGHVS and CDR2 FQNEAQ. Trimming stripped 6 bases from V and 0 bases from J, with 12 bases between. The CDR3 loop spans 15 amino acids. The CDR3 is CASSLNRASNQPQHF. In DNA, the CDR3 is TGTGCCAGCAGTTTAAACAGGGCTAGCAATCAGCCCCAGCATTTT. The full variable domain, with the rest looked up from reference TRBV7-8 and TRBJ1-5, is GAGVSQSPRYKVAKRGQDVALRCDPISGHVSLFWYQQALGQGPEFLTYFQNEAQLDKSGLPSDRFFAERPEGSVSTLKIQRTQQEDSAVYLCASSLNRASNQPQHFGDGTRLSIL.

CDR3 residues: CASTLDSKNSPLHF. In DNA form, the CDR3 reads TGTGCCAGCACTCTGGACAGTAAAAATTCACCCCTCCACTTT. The rearrangement links TRBV6-5 to TRBJ1-6; tentatively, D is TRBD1 (6 bases). Trimming cost V 7 bases and J 7 bases, with 14 bases left between them. Germline V CDR1 and CDR2: MNHEY, SVGAGI. This CDR3 is built from 14 residues.

This chain uses TRBV6-6 with TRBJ1-2; weak D call: TRBD1 (5 bases). Trimming cost V 2 bases and J 5 bases, with 12 bases left between them. The CDR3 runs to 14 residues. The germline V gene encodes CDR1 MNHNY and CDR2 SVGAGI (reference sequence). Written as DNA, the CDR3 is TGTGCCAGCAGTTACGTAGGGGTTGAATATGGCTACACCTTC. Amino acid sequence: CASSYVGVEYGYTF.

The V and J genes are TRBV11-2 and TRBJ2-3; D may be TRBD1 (6 bases). CDR3 length: 17 residues. The V end lost 5 bases, the J end lost 8 bases, and 26 bases lay between the germline ends. Germline values: CDR1 SGHAT, CDR2 FQNNGV. CDR3 in DNA: TGTGCCAGCAGCCCATCAGGGGCGATCCATGCGAAGGGTACGCAGTATTTT. Its protein product is CASSPSGAIHAKGTQYF.

The chain couples TRBV5-1 to TRBJ1-2; perhaps TRBD1 as D (6 bases). The CDR3 spans 15 residues. V lost 0 bases and J 6 bases, leaving 15 bases between the germline ends. The germline gives CDR1 SGHRS, CDR2 YFSETQ. CDR3 sequence (DNA): TGCGCCAGCAGCTTGGACGGGCAGGGGCTGAATGGCTACACCTTC. Translating it yields CASSLDGQGLNGYTF.

This clone occurred once. This chain's CDR3 is CASQPRPGLGVNIQYF. CDR3 sequence (DNA): TGTGCCAGTCAACCCCGACCGGGACTAGGGGTCAACATTCAGTACTTC. This chain connects TRBV2 to TRBJ2-4; 8 bases map to TRBD2. Germline assignment: CDR1 SNHLY and CDR2 FYNNEI. The CDR3 is 16 residues long. The J segment lost 7 bases and the V segment lost 9 bases, leaving 17 bases of the junction unmatched.

For this clone: One end of the junction fails to match germline, which may point to a read error. The gene calls are TRBV19 and TRBJ1-1, with 8 bases aligning to TRBD1. Germline V gene data show CDR1 as LNHDA and CDR2 as SQIVND (reference sequence). The CDR3 has 13 amino acids. The CDR3 sequence: CASHRQGFVIMGF. The CDR3 DNA is TGTGCCAGCCACCGACAGGGGTTTGTCATTATGGGGTTT.

V gene TRBV19 combines with J gene TRBJ2-5; 7 bases align to TRBD1. Trimming took 5 bases from V and 4 from J; bases not matched to a gene: 4. Germline V gene data show CDR1 as LNHDA and CDR2 as SQIVND (reference sequence). This CDR3 spans 13 amino acids. The CDR3 is CASSRNRGETQYF. CDR3 nucleotides: TGTGCCAGTAGTCGAAACAGGGGAGAGACCCAGTACTTC.

This clone turned up a few times. The sample has other DNA sequences that encode this CDR3 too. The V gene is TRBV5-1, the J gene TRBJ1-1; D unresolved. This CDR3 contains 14 residues. Germline CDR1 is SGHRS and CDR2 is YFSETQ. The germline V and J ends were trimmed by 0 bases and 5 bases, with 11 bases remaining between them. The CDR3 DNA sequence: TGCGCCAGCAGCTTGGCCCGGGGAAGGACTGAAGCTTTCTTT. Amino acid sequence: CASSLARGRTEAFF.

DNA for the CDR3: TGTGCCAGTAAAGACAGTGGGCCCCAGCATTTT. It translates to CASKDSGPQHF. This chain joins TRBV19 and TRBJ1-5, with D tentatively TRBD1 (5 bases). V dropped 7 bases and J dropped 9 bases, with 10 bases sitting between them. The CDR3 length is 11 residues. Germline values: CDR1 LNHDA, CDR2 SQIVND (reference sequence). The full variable domain, completed using reference TRBV19 and TRBJ1-5, is DGGITQSPKYLFRKEGQNVTLSCEQNLNHDAMYWYRQDPGQGLRLIYYSQIVNDFQKGDIAEGYSVSREKKESFPLTVTSAQKNPTAFYLCASKDSGPQHFGDGTRLSIL.

The chain employs TRBV19 and TRBJ2-1; weak D call: TRBD2 (5 bases). The V end was cut by 5 bases, the J end by 3 bases, with 8 bases between. The CDR3 has 13 residues. CDR1 is LNHDA, CDR2 SQIVND, per germline (reference sequence). CDR3 DNA sequence: TGTGCCAGTAGTTCGGGGATCTACAATGAGCAGTTCTTC. Translated, it gives CASSSGIYNEQFF.

The chain employs TRBV19 and TRBJ1-2; the D gene is possibly TRBD1 (5 bases). Germline V gene data show CDR1 as LNHDA and CDR2 as SQIVND (reference sequence). CDR3 size: 16 residues. The V and J ends lost 3 bases and 4 bases respectively, with 18 bases between them. As DNA, the CDR3 is TGTGCCAGTAGTATTCAGCAGGGAGGGACTAGCTATGGCTACACCTTC. Translation gives CASSIQQGGTSYGYTF.

The chain joins TRBV7-2 to TRBJ2-7, with a tentative D call TRBD1 (5 bases). Trimming shortened V by 5 bases and J by 1 base, and 15 bases separated the two germline ends. Germline V gene sequence: CDR1 SGHTA, CDR2 FQGNSA. This CDR3 spans 15 amino acids. CDR3 coding DNA: TGTGCCAGCAGCCAAAATGTAAGACAGTCCTACGAGCAGTACTTC. This translates into CASSQNVRQSYEQYF.

This clone was counted between two and nine times. V and J are TRBV30 and TRBJ1-5; TRBD1 aligns across 8 bases. V dropped 7 bases and J dropped 7; count of bases not matched to a gene: 12. Per germline, CDR1 GTSNPN and CDR2 SVGIG (reference sequence). The CDR3 contains 14 residues. Here the CDR3 reads CAYRGRGLDQPQHF. CDR3 in DNA: TGTGCCTACCGTGGCAGGGGGCTAGACCAGCCCCAGCATTTT.

The chain recombines TRBV7-2 with TRBJ2-2; 15 positions match TRBD2. CDR3 length: 18 amino acids. The ends lost 3 bases at V and 4 bases at J; junction bases unmatched: 6. Germline CDR1 is SGHTA and CDR2 is FQGNSA. CDR3 in amino acids: CASSLRTSGGVSTGELFF. The CDR3 DNA sequence: TGTGCCAGCAGCTTGCGGACTAGCGGGGGGGTTAGCACCGGGGAGCTGTTTTTT.

The gene calls are TRBV6-6 and TRBJ2-7; possibly TRBD1 for D (7 bases). CDR1 and CDR2 from the germline V gene are MNHNY and SVGAGI (reference sequence). The length of the CDR3 is 14 residues. V was trimmed by 5 bases and J by 3 bases, leaving 14 bases between them. The CDR3 nucleotides are TGTGCCAGCAGTCCCCAGGGGGGATACTACGAGCAGTACTTC. Protein product: CASSPQGGYYEQYF.

This clone appeared a few times. The chain links TRBV5-1 to TRBJ2-1, with D maybe TRBD1 (6 bases). The CDR3 loop spans 15 amino acids. V lost 5 bases and J lost 7, with 19 bases in between. Germline V CDR1 and CDR2: SGHRS, YFSETQ. This chain's CDR3 is CASRRKTGNINEQFF. The CDR3 DNA reads as TGCGCCAGCAGACGAAAAACAGGGAACATAAATGAGCAGTTCTTC.

This chain uses TRBV18 with TRBJ1-1; no firm D call. V was shortened by 10 bases and J by 1 base, with 10 bases between the two germline ends. Germline loops: CDR1 KGHSH, CDR2 LQKENI. The CDR3 is 12 residues long. The CDR3 sequence is CATQEGNTEAFF. The CDR3 DNA is TGTGCCACCCAGGAGGGGAACACTGAAGCTTTCTTT.

Many counts were recorded for this clone. The chain uses TRBV6-2 or TRBV6-3 and TRBJ1-4; 8 positions agree with TRBD1. The germline gives CDR1 MNHEY, CDR2 SVGEGT. V trimming: 2 bases; J trimming: 8 bases; junction bases outside the gene matches: 25. This CDR3 region has 21 residues. CDR3: CASSYPSRQGSTFRVDEKLFF. As DNA, the CDR3 is TGTGCCAGCAGTTACCCGAGCCGACAGGGGAGTACTTTTCGAGTTGACGAAAAACTGTTTTTT.

This chain links TRBV4-3 with TRBJ1-2; D is undetermined. Germline V lookup: CDR1 LGHNA, CDR2 YSLEER. The V gene lost 5 bases and the J gene lost 8 bases, with 15 bases spanning the gap. The CDR3 loop spans 13 amino acids. CDR3 nucleotide sequence: TGCGCCAGCAGCTCCAGGAACGTTTGGGGCTACACCTTC. Encoded protein: CASSSRNVWGYTF.

The chain recombines TRBV5-1 with TRBJ1-3; 9 nucleotides align to TRBD1. Germline loops: CDR1 SGHRS, CDR2 YFSETQ. The CDR3 is made up of 16 amino acids. V dropped 0 bases and J dropped 2; count of bases not matched to a gene: 3. The CDR3 reads CASSLDGQGTGNTIYF. In DNA, the CDR3 is TGCGCCAGCAGCTTGGACGGACAGGGGACTGGAAACACCATATATTTT.

This clone has only one observation. The chain carries TRBV27 and TRBJ1-6, with 8 nucleotides matching TRBD1. CDR1 MNHEY and CDR2 SMNVEV come from the germline V gene (reference sequence). This CDR3 region has 14 residues. Germline trimming cut 6 bases from V and 7 bases from J; bases unmatched to any gene: 5. The CDR3 spells CASRVQGANSPLHF. CDR3 DNA sequence: TGTGCCAGCAGAGTGCAGGGGGCAAATTCACCCCTCCACTTT.

To note about this clone: Other DNA sequences in the same sample also yield this CDR3. The V and J genes are TRBV3-1 (or the pseudogene TRBV3-2) and TRBJ1-2; perhaps TRBD1 as D (5 bases). The V gene's germline CDR1 is LGHDT and CDR2 YNNKEL (reference sequence). The CDR3 loop spans 14 amino acids. V was clipped by 1 base and J by 5 bases, with 11 bases between them. The CDR3 region has the DNA TGTGCCAGCAGCCAAGCCCAGGGTGGTTATGGCTACACCTTC. Protein: CASSQAQGGYGYTF.

The chain is built from TRBV7-6 and TRBJ1-1, with D possibly matching TRBD1 (5 bases). Germline CDR1 SGHVS, CDR2 FNYEAQ. V shed 5 bases and J shed 2 bases, with 18 bases lying between them. The CDR3 runs to 16 residues. CDR3 protein: CASSPSLGAGNTEAFF. The CDR3, as DNA: TGTGCCAGCAGCCCATCATTAGGGGCCGGAAACACTGAAGCTTTCTTT.